The T cell receptor beta chain described here comes from a study of T cells after yellow fever vaccination. General study findings and limits: Contaminating bulk clonotypes could be abundant in FACS-sorted repertoires. The secondary response showed a weaker magnitude and a faster peak, day 5 versus 15. Most primary-vaccination clones reappeared after the booster (about 95% CD4, around 88% CD8).

The CDR3 is made up of 16 amino acids. V was trimmed by 1 base and J by 5 bases, leaving 12 bases between them. TCRdb fed the 5' RACE reads into MiXCR, producing one record per CDR3 protein. The data show over 300,000 distinct CDR3 sequences, roughly 6.8% seen once. This clonotype has just a few counts. The antigen is not known. The chain links TRBV12-3 or TRBV12-4 to TRBJ1-6; D gene ambiguous. Sample: PBMCs, taken approximately 40 days after the first yellow fever vaccination. The origin of this receptor is a man aged 18 to 35 who received the YFV17D yellow fever vaccine. The CDR3 region has the DNA TGTGCCAGCAGTTTAGGGCTGGGTTGGGATAATTCACCCCTCCACTTT. Residues: CASSLGLGWDNSPLHF.